This T cell receptor (beta chain) comes out of a study of blood T cell repertoires in COVID-19. This clone was observed once. Clones were sequenced by immunoSEQ multiplex PCR, and TCRdb holds only the in-frame ones, with some missing. This sample carries more than 200,000 clones, about nine tenths of them seen once, and the ten largest clones take around 2%. This CDR3 is built from 14 residues. The germline V gene has CDR1 LNHNV and CDR2 YYDKDF (reference sequence). V was clipped by 3 bases and J by 4 bases, with 12 bases between them. Cohort 3 donors counted as recovered after two negative PCRs, clearance, or resolved symptoms.

Sequencing input: PBMCs or T cells enriched from blood (not recorded which). This TCR came from a woman between 18 and 30 years old who had recovered from COVID-19. The V and J genes are TRBV15 and TRBJ1-1; D gene uncertain. CDR3 nucleotide sequence: TGTGCCACCAGCAGGGTCGTAGCTTTCACTGAAGCTTTCTTT. Translation gives CATSRVVAFTEAFF.